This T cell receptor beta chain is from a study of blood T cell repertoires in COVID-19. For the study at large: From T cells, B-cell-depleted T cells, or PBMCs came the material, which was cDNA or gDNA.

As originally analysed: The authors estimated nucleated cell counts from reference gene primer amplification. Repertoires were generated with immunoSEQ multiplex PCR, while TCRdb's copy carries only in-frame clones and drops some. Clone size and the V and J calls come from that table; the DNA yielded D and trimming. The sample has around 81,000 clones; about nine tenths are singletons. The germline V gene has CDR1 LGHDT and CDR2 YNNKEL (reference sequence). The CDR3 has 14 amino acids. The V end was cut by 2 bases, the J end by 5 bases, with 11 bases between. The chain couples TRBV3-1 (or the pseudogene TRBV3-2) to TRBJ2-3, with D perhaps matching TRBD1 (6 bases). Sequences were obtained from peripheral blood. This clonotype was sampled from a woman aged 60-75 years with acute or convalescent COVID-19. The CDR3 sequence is CASSQNRAVDTQYF. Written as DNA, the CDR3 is TGTGCCAGCAGCCAAAACAGGGCGGTAGATACGCAGTATTTT.